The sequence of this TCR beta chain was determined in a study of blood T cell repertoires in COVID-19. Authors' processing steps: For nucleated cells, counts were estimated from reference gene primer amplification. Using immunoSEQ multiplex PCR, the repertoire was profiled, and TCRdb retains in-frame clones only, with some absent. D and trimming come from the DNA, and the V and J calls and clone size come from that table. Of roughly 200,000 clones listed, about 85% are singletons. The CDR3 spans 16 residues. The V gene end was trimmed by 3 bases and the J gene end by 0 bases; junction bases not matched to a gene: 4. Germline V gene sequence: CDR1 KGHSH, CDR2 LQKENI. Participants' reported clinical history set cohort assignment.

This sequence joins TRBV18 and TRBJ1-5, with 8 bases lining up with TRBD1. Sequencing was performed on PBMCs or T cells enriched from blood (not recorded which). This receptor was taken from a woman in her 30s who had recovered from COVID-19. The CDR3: CASSPTGGHSNQPQHF. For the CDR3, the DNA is TGTGCCAGCTCACCTACAGGGGGACATAGCAATCAGCCCCAGCATTTT. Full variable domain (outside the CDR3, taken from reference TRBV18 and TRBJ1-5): NAGVMQNPRHLVRRRGQEARLRCSPMKGHSHVYWYRQLPEEGLKFMVYLQKENIIDESGMPKERFSAEFPKEGPSILRIQQVVRGDSAAYFCASSPTGGHSNQPQHFGDGTRLSIL.